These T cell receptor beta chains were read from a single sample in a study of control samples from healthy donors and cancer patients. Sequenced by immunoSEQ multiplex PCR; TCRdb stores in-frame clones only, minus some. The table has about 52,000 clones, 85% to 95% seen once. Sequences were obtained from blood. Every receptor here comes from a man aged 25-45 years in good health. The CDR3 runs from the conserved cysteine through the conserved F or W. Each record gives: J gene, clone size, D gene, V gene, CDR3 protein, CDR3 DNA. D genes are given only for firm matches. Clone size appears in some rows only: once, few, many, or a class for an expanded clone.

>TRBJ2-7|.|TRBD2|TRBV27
CASSERGLAGFYEQYF
TGTGCCAGCAGTGAGCGGGGACTAGCGGGATTCTACGAGCAGTACTTC
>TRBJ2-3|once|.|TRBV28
CASSLVPHTLTDTQYF
TGTGCCAGCAGTTTGGTGCCACACACCCTCACAGATACGCAGTATTTT
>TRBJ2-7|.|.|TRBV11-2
CASSTSPGISYEQYF
TGTGCCAGCAGCACCTCCCCCGGGATCTCCTACGAGCAGTACTTC
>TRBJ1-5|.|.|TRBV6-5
CATLGGPYQPQHF
TGTGCCACCTTGGGGGGTCCCTATCAGCCCCAGCATTTT
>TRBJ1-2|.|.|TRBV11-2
CASSLQIFGDYGYTF
TGTGCCAGCAGCTTACAGATTTTTGGGGACTATGGCTACACCTTC
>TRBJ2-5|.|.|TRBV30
CALGDGGRKEETQYF
TGTGCCTTAGGGGACGGAGGCCGTAAGGAGGAGACCCAGTACTTC
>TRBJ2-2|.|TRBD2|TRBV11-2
CASSLRRLAGRTNTGELFF
TGTGCCAGCAGCTTACGTCGGCTAGCGGGAAGAACGAACACCGGGGAGCTGTTTTTT
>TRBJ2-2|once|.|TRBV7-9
CASSYQGGGELFF
TGTGCCAGCAGCTATCAGGGGGGCGGGGAGCTGTTTTTT
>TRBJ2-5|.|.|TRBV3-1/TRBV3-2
CASSLSPASGGGKDRETQYF
TGTGCCAGCAGCCTTTCCCCTGCTAGTGGTGGAGGCAAGGACAGAGAGACCCAGTACTTC
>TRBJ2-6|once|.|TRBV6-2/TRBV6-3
CASSFIPGLSTHSGANVLTF
TGTGCCAGCAGTTTCATACCGGGACTCTCCACCCATTCTGGGGCCAACGTCCTGACTTTC
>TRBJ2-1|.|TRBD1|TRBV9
CASSGGQGRDEQFF
TGTGCCAGCAGCGGCGGACAGGGGCGGGATGAGCAGTTCTTC
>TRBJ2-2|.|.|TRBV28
CASTRGNTGELFF
TGTGCCAGCACGCGGGGGAACACCGGGGAGCTGTTTTTT
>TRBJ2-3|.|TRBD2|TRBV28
CASSQLAGGIDTQYF
TGTGCCAGCAGCCAACTAGCGGGAGGAATAGATACGCAGTATTTT
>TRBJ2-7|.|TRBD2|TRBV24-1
CATSATSGRLNEQYF
TGTGCCACCTCAGCGACTAGCGGGAGGCTGAACGAGCAGTACTTC
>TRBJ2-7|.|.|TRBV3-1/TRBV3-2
CASSHPGSYEQYF
TGTGCCAGCAGCCATCCCGGGAGCTACGAGCAGTACTTC
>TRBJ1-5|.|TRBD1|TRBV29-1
CSVADRDHQPQHF
TGCAGCGTTGCCGACAGGGATCATCAGCCCCAGCATTTT
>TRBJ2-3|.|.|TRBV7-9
CASSPKLRHASTDTQYF
TGTGCCAGCAGCCCTAAGTTAAGACACGCCAGCACAGATACGCAGTATTTT
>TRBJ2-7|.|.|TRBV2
CASSVQLATVDLYF
TGTGCCAGCAGTGTACAGCTGGCGACAGTCGATCTTTACTTC
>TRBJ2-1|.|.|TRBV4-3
CASSQEFDGYNEQFF
TGCGCCAGCAGCCAAGAATTCGACGGATACAATGAGCAGTTCTTC
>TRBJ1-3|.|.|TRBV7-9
CASSLVGGRSGNTIYF
TGTGCCAGCAGCTTAGTAGGGGGGCGCTCTGGAAACACCATATATTTT
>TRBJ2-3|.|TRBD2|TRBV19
CASSWTSGSRTDTQYF
TGTGCCAGTAGTTGGACTAGCGGGAGCCGCACAGATACGCAGTATTTT
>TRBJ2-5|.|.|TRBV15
CATSSRIVFQETQYF
TGTGCCACCAGCTCACGTATAGTATTTCAAGAGACCCAGTACTTC